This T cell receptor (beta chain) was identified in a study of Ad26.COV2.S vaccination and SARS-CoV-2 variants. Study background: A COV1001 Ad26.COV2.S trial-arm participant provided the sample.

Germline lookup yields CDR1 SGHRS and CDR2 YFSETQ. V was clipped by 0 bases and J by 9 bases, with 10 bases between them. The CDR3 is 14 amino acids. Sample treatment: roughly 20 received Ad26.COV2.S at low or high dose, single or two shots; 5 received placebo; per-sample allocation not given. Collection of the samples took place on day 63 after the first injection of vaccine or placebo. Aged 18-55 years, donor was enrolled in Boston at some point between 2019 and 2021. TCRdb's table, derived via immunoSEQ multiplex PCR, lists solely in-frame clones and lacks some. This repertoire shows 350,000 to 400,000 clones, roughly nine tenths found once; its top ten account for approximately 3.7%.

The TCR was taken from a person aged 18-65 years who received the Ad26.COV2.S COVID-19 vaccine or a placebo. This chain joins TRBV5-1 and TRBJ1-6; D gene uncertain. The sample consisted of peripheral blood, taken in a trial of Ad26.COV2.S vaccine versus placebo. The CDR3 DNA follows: TGCGCCAGCAGCTTGGCCCCGTGGGGTTCACCCCTCCACTTT. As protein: CASSLAPWGSPLHF. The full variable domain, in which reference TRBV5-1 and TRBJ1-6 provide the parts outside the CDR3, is KAGVTQTPRYLIKTRGQQVTLSCSPISGHRSVSWYQQTPGQGLQFLFEYFSETQRNKGNFPGRFSGRQFSNSRSEMNVSTLELGDSALYLCASSLAPWGSPLHFGNGTRLTVT.